What follows is one T cell receptor beta chain and its context. Its antigen is unidentified. The sample's time point: baseline, week 1 (first vaccination visit). Specified treatment: pre-vaccination baseline after standard-of-care therapy. Germline V gene lookup returns CDR1 MGHRA and CDR2 YSYEKL. The CDR3 runs to 17 residues. J lost 3 bases, V lost 1 base, and 8 bases had no gene match. The data derive from a study of a mutant IDH1 vaccine in newly diagnosed glioma. Looking at the study overall: Of treated patients, around 62% were men and approximately 40% women, averaging about 40 years. It was radiotherapy, temozolomide, or both that patients received previously, with most receiving both.

Only in-frame clones appear in the TCRdb table, and some are missing; sequencing was by immunoSEQ multiplex PCR. The table lists more than 20,000 clones, about 85% of them singletons. Regarding the study as a whole: Pseudoprogression appeared unlinked to shifts in leading peripheral T cell clonotypes. The occurrence of vaccine-induced immune responses was seen in around 93% of patients.

The TCR was taken from a man aged 40-55 years with glioma. V is TRBV4-1 and J is TRBJ1-2, with 10 bases aligning to TRBD1. This specimen consisted of PBMCs, obtained from a glioma patient treated with radiotherapy, temozolomide or both. Here the CDR3 DNA reads TGCGCCAGCAGCCAAGTGGGACAGGGGTTGCAGGACTATGGCTACACCTTC. It encodes CASSQVGQGLQDYGYTF.